The clone carrying this T cell receptor (beta chain) has just one count. Other DNA sequences of this sample code for an identical CDR3. The data derive from a study of blood T cell repertoires in COVID-19. CDR1 is SNHLY and CDR2 is FYNNEI in the germline V gene. J lost 2 bases, V lost 4 bases, and 1 base had no gene match. The CDR3 is 13 residues long. Measured with immunoSEQ multiplex PCR; TCRdb has only the in-frame clones, and not every one. The sample carries hundreds of thousands of clones, around 85% recorded once. Sequences were obtained from peripheral blood. This chain connects TRBV2 to TRBJ2-5, with 7 nucleotides matching TRBD1. This receptor was obtained from a middle-aged man with active or convalescent COVID-19. In DNA, the CDR3 is TGTGCCAGCAGTGGACAGGGTCAAGAGACCCAGTACTTC. It is translated as CASSGQGQETQYF.